The 17 T cell receptor beta chains below all came from one sample that was sequenced in a study of shared clonotypes between healthy human individuals (dated by TCRdb to 2020 to 2021). The library was prepared using the immunoSEQ multiplex PCR assay. Sourced from immuneACCESS, this table was stored by TCRdb with only in-frame sequences that have V and J called. A share of the clones is absent; for the studies checked, an unresolved V gene accounts for under half, and the remainder has no known explanation. The sample data list about 1.5 million clones, and under 99% of these were observed just once. The leading ten clones occupy around 0.47% of the sample. Sequenced sample: naive CD4+ T cells sorted from blood. This specimen's cell subset or site label, interpreted: CD45RA+ positively selected. The receptors originated from a man younger than 45 in good health.

The genes are TRBV2 and TRBJ2-5; D may be TRBD2 (5 bases). CDR1 and CDR2 from the germline V gene are SNHLY and FYNNEI. Trimming took off 4 bases at V and 5 bases at J, with 11 bases between the two ends. The CDR3 is made up of 13 amino acids. CDR3 bases: TGTGCCAGCAGTGCGGGGTCCGAGGAGACCCAGTACTTC. Protein sequence: CASSAGSEETQYF.

This chain uses TRBV9 with TRBJ1-3; D possibly corresponds to TRBD1 (5 bases). Germline V gene sequence: CDR1 SGDLS, CDR2 YYNGEE. The CDR3 contains 15 residues. Trimming pared 4 bases from V and 0 bases from J, leaving 11 bases between. The CDR3 nucleotides read TGTGCCAGCAGCCAGGGACTCAGCTCTGGAAACACCATATATTTT. As protein: CASSQGLSSGNTIYF.

This clone was observed once. The rearrangement links TRBV6-5 to TRBJ1-2; TRBD1 is a possible D gene (5 bases). This CDR3 region has 14 residues. Trimming took 6 bases from V and 1 from J, leaving 12 bases between them. Looked up from germline, CDR1 is MNHEY and CDR2 is SVGAGI. In nucleotides, the CDR3 is TGTGCCAGCAGCCGACAGAACCTTAACTATGGCTACACCTTC. Translating it yields CASSRQNLNYGYTF.

The gene calls are TRBV18 and TRBJ1-2; the match to TRBD1 covers 7 bases. J gave up 6 bases and V 8 bases, and 9 bases lay outside the gene matches. CDR1 and CDR2 (germline): KGHSH, LQKENI. The CDR3 runs 13 residues. CDR3 sequence reads: CASTTEGANGYTF. In nucleotides, the CDR3 is TGTGCCAGCACCACGGAGGGGGCAAATGGCTACACCTTC.

The gene calls are TRBV10-3 and TRBJ2-7; 7 bases fit TRBD2. The J call is doubtful: the DNA matches TRBJ2-4 better. The CDR3 totals 12 residues. Germline CDR1 is ENHRY and CDR2 is SYGVKD. CDR3: CAIGGTNVIQYF. The CDR3 region has the DNA TGTGCCATCGGCGGGACTAACGTCATTCAGTACTTC.

This clone was seen a single time. The V gene is TRBV25-1, the J gene TRBJ1-2; D may be TRBD1 (6 bases). Germline CDR1 reads MGHDK; CDR2 reads SYGVNS. Trimming stripped 3 bases from V and 6 bases from J, with 23 bases between. CDR3 length: 17 amino acids. The CDR3 loop is CASSEYGGRGQGDGYTF. CDR3 nucleotides: TGTGCCAGCAGTGAGTACGGAGGACGGGGGCAAGGGGATGGCTACACCTTC.

To note about this clone: The same CDR3 is also encoded by other DNA sequences in this sample. The chain recombines TRBV5-1 with TRBJ2-1, with D unclear. V lost 5 bases and J lost 7, with 10 bases in between. From germline, CDR1 is SGHRS and CDR2 YFSETQ. The CDR3 covers 12 residues. For the CDR3, the DNA is TGCGCCAGCAGTCTTACTCCGAATGAGCAGTTCTTC. Protein: CASSLTPNEQFF.

The chain has TRBV5-4 and TRBJ2-1; D gene ambiguous. CDR3 length: 13 amino acids. V was trimmed by 2 bases and J by 5 bases, leaving 8 bases between them. Germline assignment: CDR1 SGHNT and CDR2 YYREEE (reference sequence). The DNA of the CDR3 is TGTGCCAGCAGCTTCTTTGTTGACAATGAGCAGTTCTTC. It encodes CASSFFVDNEQFF.

J is TRBJ2-7 and V is TRBV5-1; 12 bases agree with TRBD1. The V gene's germline CDR1 is SGHRS and CDR2 YFSETQ. The CDR3 sequence is 16 residues long. The V segment lost 5 bases and the J segment 2 bases; nucleotides outside the gene matches: 8. This CDR3 reads CASRLAGTGGTYEQYF. The CDR3 DNA sequence: TGCGCCAGCAGATTAGCCGGGACAGGGGGCACCTACGAGCAGTACTTC.

The genes are TRBV19 and TRBJ2-7; D possibly matches TRBD1 or TRBD2 (5 bases each). Germline lookup yields CDR1 LNHDA and CDR2 SQIVND (reference sequence). V dropped 0 bases and J dropped 3 bases, with 15 bases sitting between them. The CDR3 consists of 16 residues. CDR3 nucleotides: TGTGCCAGTAGTATAGATTCGGGGCGCGGAGGCTACGAGCAGTACTTC. Translation gives CASSIDSGRGGYEQYF.

J is TRBJ1-1 and V is TRBV30, with 8 positions matching TRBD1. The CDR3 has 14 residues. The germline gives CDR1 GTSNPN, CDR2 SVGIG (reference sequence). V shed 0 bases and J 6 bases; nucleotides not matched to a gene: 6. DNA for the CDR3: TGTGCCTGGAGTGTACAGGGGGTAAGGGCTGAAGCTTTCTTT. This sequence encodes CAWSVQGVRAEAFF.

Regarding this clone: Other DNA sequences in the same sample also yield this CDR3. The chain couples TRBV5-1 to TRBJ2-7; 9 bases fit TRBD1. The length of the CDR3 is 15 residues. V gave up 2 bases and J gave up 1 base; unmatched junction bases: 4. CDR1 is SGHRS, CDR2 YFSETQ, per germline. The chain's CDR3 is CASSFGTGRSYEQYF. The CDR3, as DNA: TGCGCCAGCAGCTTTGGGACAGGGCGTTCCTACGAGCAGTACTTC.

This clone was seen just once. V and J are TRBV2 and TRBJ2-5; 7 bases map to TRBD1. V shed 6 bases and J 2 bases; nucleotides not matched to a gene: 6. This CDR3 comprises 14 residues. Germline CDR1 SNHLY, CDR2 FYNNEI. The chain's CDR3 is CASRRDRVQETQYF. The CDR3 nucleotides read TGTGCCAGCAGGAGAGACAGGGTTCAAGAGACCCAGTACTTC.

The chain has TRBV27 and TRBJ1-5, with 7 nucleotides matching TRBD1. With 2 bases clipped from V and 1 base from J, the junction kept 5 bases outside the gene matches. Germline loops: CDR1 MNHEY, CDR2 SMNVEV (reference sequence). The CDR3 runs to 16 residues. CDR3 sequence (DNA): TGTGCCAGCAGTTTACCCGACAGGGTCAGCAATCAGCCCCAGCATTTT. It yields the protein CASSLPDRVSNQPQHF.

The gene calls are TRBV18 and TRBJ2-7, with 7 bases identical to TRBD1. Germline lookup yields CDR1 KGHSH and CDR2 LQKENI. With V trimmed by 2 bases and J by 4 bases, 2 bases remained unmatched. The CDR3 sequence is 13 residues long. CDR3 in DNA: TGTGCCAGCTCACCAGGGACAGAGTACGAGCAGTACTTC. Translation gives CASSPGTEYEQYF.

V gene TRBV7-2 combines with J gene TRBJ2-5; D gene ambiguous. Germline values: CDR1 SGHTA, CDR2 FQGNSA. CDR3 length: 14 amino acids. The V gene lost 3 bases and the J gene lost 5 bases, with 13 bases spanning the gap. CDR3 in amino acids: CASSFSRVGETQYF. The DNA of the CDR3 is TGTGCCAGCAGCTTCTCCCGGGTAGGCGAGACCCAGTACTTC.

This clone was observed a handful of times. Distinct nucleotide sequences in the sample also encode this CDR3. The V gene is TRBV5-4, the J gene TRBJ1-5; D is uncertain. Trimming shortened V by 0 bases and J by 1 base, and 2 bases separated the two germline ends. The germline V gene has CDR1 SGHNT and CDR2 YYREEE (reference sequence). This CDR3 has 13 amino acids. CDR3 region: CASSLDSNQPQHF. The CDR3 nucleotides are TGTGCCAGCAGCTTGGACAGCAATCAGCCCCAGCATTTT.